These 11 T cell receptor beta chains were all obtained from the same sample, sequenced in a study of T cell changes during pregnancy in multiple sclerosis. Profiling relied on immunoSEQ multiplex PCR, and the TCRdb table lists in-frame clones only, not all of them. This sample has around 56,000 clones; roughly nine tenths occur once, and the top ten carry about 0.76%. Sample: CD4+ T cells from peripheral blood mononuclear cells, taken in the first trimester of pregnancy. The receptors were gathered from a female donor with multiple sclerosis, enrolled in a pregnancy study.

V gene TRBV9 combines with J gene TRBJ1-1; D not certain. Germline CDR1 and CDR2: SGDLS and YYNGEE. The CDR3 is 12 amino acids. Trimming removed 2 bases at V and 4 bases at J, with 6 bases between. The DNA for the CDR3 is TGTGCCAGCAGCGTCCTCAGCACTGAAGCTTTCTTT. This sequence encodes CASSVLSTEAFF. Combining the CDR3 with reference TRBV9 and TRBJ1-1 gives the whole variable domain DSGVTQTPKHLITATGQRVTLRCSPRSGDLSVYWYQQSLDQGLQFLIQYYNGEERAKGNILERFSAQQFPDLHSELNLSSLELGDSALYFCASSVLSTEAFFGQGTRLTVV.

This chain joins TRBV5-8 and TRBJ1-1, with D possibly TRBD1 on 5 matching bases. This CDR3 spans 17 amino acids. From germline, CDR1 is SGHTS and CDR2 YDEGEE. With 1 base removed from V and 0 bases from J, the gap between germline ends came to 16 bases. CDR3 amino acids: CASSLPFARVLNTEAFF. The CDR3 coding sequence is TGTGCCAGCAGCTTGCCCTTCGCCAGGGTGTTGAACACTGAAGCTTTCTTT.

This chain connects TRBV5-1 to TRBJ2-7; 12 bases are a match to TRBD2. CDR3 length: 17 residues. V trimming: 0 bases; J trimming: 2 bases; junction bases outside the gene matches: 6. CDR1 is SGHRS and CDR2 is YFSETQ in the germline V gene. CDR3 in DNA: TGCGCCAGCAGCTTGGCGACTAGCGGGGGTTACCCCTACGAGCAGTACTTC. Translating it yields CASSLATSGGYPYEQYF.

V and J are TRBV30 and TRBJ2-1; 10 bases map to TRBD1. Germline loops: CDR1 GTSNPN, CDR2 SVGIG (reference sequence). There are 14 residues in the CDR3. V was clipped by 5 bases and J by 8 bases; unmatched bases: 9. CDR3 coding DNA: TGTGCCTGGGTGGGACAGGGGACGGGCTATGAGCAGTTCTTC. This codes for CAWVGQGTGYEQFF.

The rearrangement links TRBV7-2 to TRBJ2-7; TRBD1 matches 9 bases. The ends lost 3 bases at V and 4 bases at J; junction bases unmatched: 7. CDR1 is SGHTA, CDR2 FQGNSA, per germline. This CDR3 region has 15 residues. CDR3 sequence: CASSFTGGGEYEQYF. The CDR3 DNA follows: TGTGCCAGCAGCTTCACAGGGGGCGGAGAGTACGAGCAGTACTTC.

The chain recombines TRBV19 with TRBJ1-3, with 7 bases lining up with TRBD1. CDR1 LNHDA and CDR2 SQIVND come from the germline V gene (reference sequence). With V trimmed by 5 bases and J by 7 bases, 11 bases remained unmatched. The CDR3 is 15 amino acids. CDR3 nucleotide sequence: TGTGCCAGTAGTTCCGACAGGGTAAGACGGAACACCATATATTTT. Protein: CASSSDRVRRNTIYF.

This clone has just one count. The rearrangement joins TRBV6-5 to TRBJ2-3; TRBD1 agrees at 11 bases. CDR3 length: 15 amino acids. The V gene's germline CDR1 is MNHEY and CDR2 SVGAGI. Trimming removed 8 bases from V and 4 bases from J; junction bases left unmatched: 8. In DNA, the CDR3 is TGTGCCAGCGCAACCGGGACAGGGGGACCAGATACGCAGTATTTT. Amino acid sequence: CASATGTGGPDTQYF.

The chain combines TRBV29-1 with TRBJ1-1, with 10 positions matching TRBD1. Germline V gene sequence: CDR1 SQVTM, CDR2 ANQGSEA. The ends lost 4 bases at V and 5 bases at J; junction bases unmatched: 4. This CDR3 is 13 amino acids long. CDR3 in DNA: TGCAGCGTTGGACAGGGGGCTGGGACTGAAGCTTTCTTT. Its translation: CSVGQGAGTEAFF.

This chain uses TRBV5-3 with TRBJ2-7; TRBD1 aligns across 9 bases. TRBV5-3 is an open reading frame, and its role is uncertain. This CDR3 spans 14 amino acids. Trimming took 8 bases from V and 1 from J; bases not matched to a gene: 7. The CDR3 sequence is CASTDRGKSYEQYF. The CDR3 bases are TGTGCCAGTACCGACAGGGGGAAGTCCTACGAGCAGTACTTC.

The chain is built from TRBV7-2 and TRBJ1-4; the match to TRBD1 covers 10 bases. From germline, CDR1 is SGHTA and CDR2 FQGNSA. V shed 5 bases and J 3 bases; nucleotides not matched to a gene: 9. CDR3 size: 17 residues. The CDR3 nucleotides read TGTGCCAGCAGCCGGGCCGCGGGACAGGGGTCTAATGAAAAACTGTTTTTT. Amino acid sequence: CASSRAAGQGSNEKLFF.

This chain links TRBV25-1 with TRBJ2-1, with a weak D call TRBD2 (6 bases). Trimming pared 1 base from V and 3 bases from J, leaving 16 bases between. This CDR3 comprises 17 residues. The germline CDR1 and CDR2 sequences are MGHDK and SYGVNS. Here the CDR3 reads CASSEWTGGSFYNEQFF. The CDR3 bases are TGTGCCAGCAGTGAATGGACCGGGGGTAGTTTCTACAATGAGCAGTTCTTC.